This T cell receptor (beta chain) was captured in a study of tumor T cells in aggressive B-cell lymphoma. Here immunoSEQ multiplex PCR was the method, and the copy in TCRdb shows in-frame clones only, minus some. The sample consists of roughly 3,200 clones, 69% of them appearing once. The sample taken for sequencing was tumor tissue. This TCR derives from an adult with diffuse large B cell lymphoma.

The CDR3 DNA is TGTGCCAGCAGCCAAGAACAAGATGGTGAAGAGACCCAGTACTTC. Encoded protein: CASSQEQDGEETQYF. This chain connects TRBV4-2 to TRBJ2-5; D uncertain. The CDR3 length is 15 residues. Per germline, CDR1 LGHNA and CDR2 YNFKEQ. Between the trimmed V and J ends, which lost 0 bases and 3 bases, there was a span of 11 bases.